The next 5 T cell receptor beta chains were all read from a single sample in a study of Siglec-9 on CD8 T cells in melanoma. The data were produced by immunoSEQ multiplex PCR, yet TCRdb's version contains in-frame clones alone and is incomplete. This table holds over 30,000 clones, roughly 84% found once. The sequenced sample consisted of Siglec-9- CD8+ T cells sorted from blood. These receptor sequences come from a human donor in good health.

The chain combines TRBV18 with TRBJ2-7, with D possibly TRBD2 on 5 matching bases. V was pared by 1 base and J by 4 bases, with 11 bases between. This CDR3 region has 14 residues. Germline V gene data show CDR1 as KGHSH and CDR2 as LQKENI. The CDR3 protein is CASSPRELPYEQYF. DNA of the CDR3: TGTGCCAGCTCACCACGGGAGCTACCTTACGAGCAGTACTTC.

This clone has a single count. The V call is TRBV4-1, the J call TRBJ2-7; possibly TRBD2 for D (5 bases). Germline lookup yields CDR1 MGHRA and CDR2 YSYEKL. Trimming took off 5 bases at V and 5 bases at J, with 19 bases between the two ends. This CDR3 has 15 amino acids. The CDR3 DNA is TGCGCCAGCAGCTCGACGGACCTAGCTATGGACGAGCAGTACTTC. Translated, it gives CASSSTDLAMDEQYF.

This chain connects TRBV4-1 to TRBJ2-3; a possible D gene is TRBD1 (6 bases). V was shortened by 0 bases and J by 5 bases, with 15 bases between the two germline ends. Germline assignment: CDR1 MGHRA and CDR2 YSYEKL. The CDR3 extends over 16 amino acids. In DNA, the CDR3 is TGCGCCAGCAGCCAAGAGGGACAAGAACTTGTAGATACGCAGTATTTT. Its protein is CASSQEGQELVDTQYF.

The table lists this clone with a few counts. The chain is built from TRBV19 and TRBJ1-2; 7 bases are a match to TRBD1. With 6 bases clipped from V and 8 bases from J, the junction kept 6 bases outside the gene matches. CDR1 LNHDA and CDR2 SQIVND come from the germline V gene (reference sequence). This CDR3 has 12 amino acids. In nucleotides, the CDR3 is TGTGCCAGTAGGGCAGGGGGGCAGGGCTACACCTTC. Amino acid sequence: CASRAGGQGYTF.

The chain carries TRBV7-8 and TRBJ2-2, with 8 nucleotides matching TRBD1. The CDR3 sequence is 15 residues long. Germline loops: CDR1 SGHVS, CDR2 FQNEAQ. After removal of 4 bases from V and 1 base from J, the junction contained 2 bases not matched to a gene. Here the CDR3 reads CASSSGTGNTGELFF. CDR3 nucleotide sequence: TGTGCCAGCAGCTCCGGGACAGGGAACACCGGGGAGCTGTTTTTT.